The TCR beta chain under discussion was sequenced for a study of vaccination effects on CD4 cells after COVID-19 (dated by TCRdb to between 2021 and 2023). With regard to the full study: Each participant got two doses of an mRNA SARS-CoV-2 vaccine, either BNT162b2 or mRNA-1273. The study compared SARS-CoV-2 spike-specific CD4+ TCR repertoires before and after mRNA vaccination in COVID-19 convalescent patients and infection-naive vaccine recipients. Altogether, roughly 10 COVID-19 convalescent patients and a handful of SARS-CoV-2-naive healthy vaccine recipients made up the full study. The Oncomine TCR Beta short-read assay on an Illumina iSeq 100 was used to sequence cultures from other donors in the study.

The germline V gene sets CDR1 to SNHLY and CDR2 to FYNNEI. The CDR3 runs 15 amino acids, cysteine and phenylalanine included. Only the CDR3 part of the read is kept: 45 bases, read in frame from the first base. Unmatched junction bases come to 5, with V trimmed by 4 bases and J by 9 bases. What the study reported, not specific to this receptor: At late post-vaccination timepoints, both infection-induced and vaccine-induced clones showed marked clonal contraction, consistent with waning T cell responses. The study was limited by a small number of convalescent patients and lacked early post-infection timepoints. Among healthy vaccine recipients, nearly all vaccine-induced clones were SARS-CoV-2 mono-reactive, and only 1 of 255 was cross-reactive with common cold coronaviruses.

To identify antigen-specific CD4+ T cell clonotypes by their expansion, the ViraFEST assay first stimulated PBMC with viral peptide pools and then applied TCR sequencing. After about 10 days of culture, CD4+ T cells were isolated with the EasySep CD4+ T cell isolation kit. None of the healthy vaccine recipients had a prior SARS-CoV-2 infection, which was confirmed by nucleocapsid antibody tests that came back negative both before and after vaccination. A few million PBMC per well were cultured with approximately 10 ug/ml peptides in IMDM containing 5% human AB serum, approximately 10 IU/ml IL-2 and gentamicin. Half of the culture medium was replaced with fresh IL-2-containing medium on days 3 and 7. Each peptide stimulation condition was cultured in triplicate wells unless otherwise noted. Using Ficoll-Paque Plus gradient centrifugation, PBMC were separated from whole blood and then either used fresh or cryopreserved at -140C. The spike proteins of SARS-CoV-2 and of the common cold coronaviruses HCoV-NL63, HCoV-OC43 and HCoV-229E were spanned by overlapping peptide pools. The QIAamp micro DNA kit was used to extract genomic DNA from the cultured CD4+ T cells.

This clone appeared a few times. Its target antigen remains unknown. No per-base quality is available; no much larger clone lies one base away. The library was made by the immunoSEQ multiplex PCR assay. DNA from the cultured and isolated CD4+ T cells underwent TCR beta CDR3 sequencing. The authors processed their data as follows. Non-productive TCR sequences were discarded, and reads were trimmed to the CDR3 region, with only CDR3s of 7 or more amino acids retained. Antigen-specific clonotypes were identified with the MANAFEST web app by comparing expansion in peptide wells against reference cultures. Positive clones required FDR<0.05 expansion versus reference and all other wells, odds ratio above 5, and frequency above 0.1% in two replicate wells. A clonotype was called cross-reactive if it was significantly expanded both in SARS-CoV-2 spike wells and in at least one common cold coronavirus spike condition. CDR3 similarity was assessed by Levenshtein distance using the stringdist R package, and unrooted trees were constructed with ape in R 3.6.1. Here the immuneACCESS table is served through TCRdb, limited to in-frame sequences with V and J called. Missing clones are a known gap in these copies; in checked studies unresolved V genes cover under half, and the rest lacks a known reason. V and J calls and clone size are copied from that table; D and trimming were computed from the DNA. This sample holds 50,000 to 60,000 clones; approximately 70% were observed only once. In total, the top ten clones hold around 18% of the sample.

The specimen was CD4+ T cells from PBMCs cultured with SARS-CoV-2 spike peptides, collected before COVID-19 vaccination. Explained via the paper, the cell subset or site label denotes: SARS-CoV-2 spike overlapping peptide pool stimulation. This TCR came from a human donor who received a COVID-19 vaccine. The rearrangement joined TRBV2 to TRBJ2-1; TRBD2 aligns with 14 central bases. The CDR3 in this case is CASSGLAGGPGEQFF. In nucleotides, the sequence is TGTGCCAGCAGTGGACTAGCGGGGGGGCCGGGTGAGCAGTTCTTC.